What follows are 13 T cell receptor beta chains derived from one specimen sequenced in a study of patients and donors after allogeneic stem cell transplantation. A single record per CDR3 protein comes from TCRdb applying MiXCR to the RT-PCR reads. The repertoire holds 98,000 or so distinct CDR3 sequences, with roughly 37% as singletons. Source material: blood, either unsorted or a sorted T cell fraction (not recorded which). The receptor set was obtained from a human donor who was either an allogeneic HSCT recipient or a stem cell or donor lymphocyte infusion donor (not recorded which). It is not recorded whose cells these are; they may come from a transplant donor.

The rearrangement links TRBV5-1 to TRBJ1-2; TRBD1 might be the D (6 bases). Germline values: CDR1 SGHRS, CDR2 YFSETQ. This CDR3 comprises 14 residues. V was clipped by 6 bases and J by 2 bases, with 14 bases between them. DNA for the CDR3: TGCGCCAGCACCAGGGACACAGCCAACTATGGCTACACCTTC. Amino acid sequence: CASTRDTANYGYTF.

J is TRBJ2-7 and V is TRBV20-1, with D tentatively TRBD2 (5 bases). The CDR3 has 15 residues. Deletions cut 1 base from V and 4 bases from J, with 17 bases between. Germline loops: CDR1 DFQATT, CDR2 SNEGSKA (reference sequence). CDR3 sequence: CSARAGLSGLYEQYF. The CDR3 DNA is TGCAGTGCTAGAGCTGGACTCTCCGGGCTGTACGAGCAGTACTTC.

This clonotype has just a few counts. This rearrangement joins TRBV7-8 to TRBJ2-1; 7 bases are a match to TRBD2. Trimming took 4 bases from V and 10 from J; bases not matched to a gene: 16. Germline CDR1 is SGHVS and CDR2 is FQNEAQ. This CDR3 region has 16 residues. CDR3 DNA: TGTGCCAGCAGCTCCCTTTTAGGGGCGGGAGAGGGGGAGCAGTTCTTC. Residues: CASSSLLGAGEGEQFF.

J is TRBJ1-1 and V is TRBV15, with D uncertain. The CDR3 has 14 residues. CDR1 and CDR2 from the germline V gene are LNHNV and YYDKDF (reference sequence). With 0 bases removed from V and 5 bases from J, the gap between germline ends came to 10 bases. The CDR3 is CATSRDPKSTEAFF. CDR3 in DNA: TGTGCCACCAGCAGAGATCCAAAGTCTACTGAAGCTTTCTTT.

V is TRBV19 and J is TRBJ1-4, with 7 bases matching TRBD1. V lost 5 bases, J lost 6 bases, and 6 bases stayed unmatched. CDR1 and CDR2 from the germline V gene are LNHDA and SQIVND (reference sequence). The CDR3 loop spans 14 amino acids. CDR3 in amino acids: CASSPGDRDEKLFF. The DNA for the CDR3 is TGTGCCAGTAGTCCCGGGGACAGAGATGAAAAACTGTTTTTT.

The chain combines TRBV24-1 with TRBJ1-4; D possibly corresponds to TRBD1 (5 bases). Germline V gives CDR1 KGHDR, CDR2 SFDVKD. The CDR3 contains 15 residues. V dropped 4 bases and J dropped 8 bases, with 16 bases sitting between them. The CDR3 DNA sequence: TGTGCCACCAGTGACCCTACTTCGGGACCGGAAAAACTGTTTTTT. Translated: CATSDPTSGPEKLFF.

This clonotype came up a few times. V and J are TRBV21-1 and TRBJ1-2. TRBV21-1 is termed a pseudogene. The CDR3 spans 12 residues. The CDR3 sequence is CASSWRNYGYTF. The DNA for the CDR3 is TGTGCCAGCAGCTGGCGGAACTATGGCTACACCTTC.

In its sample, this clonotype was seen once. The genes are TRBV5-1 and TRBJ2-3, with 10 bases aligning to TRBD1. From germline, CDR1 is SGHRS and CDR2 YFSETQ. The CDR3 loop spans 15 amino acids. With V trimmed by 4 bases and J by 6 bases, 8 bases remained unmatched. The CDR3 region has the DNA TGCGCCAGCAGCCCCTCCGGGACAGGGGTGGATACGCAGTATTTT. Amino acids: CASSPSGTGVDTQYF.

In its sample, this clonotype was seen many times. The chain joins TRBV12-3 or TRBV12-4 to TRBJ1-1; the D is unclear. V dropped 5 bases and J dropped 1 base, with 14 bases sitting between them. The CDR3 spans 15 residues. CDR3 sequence reads: CASSPGPVWNTEAFF. The CDR3, as DNA: TGTGCCAGCAGTCCCGGCCCTGTTTGGAACACTGAAGCTTTCTTT.

This clonotype was detected only a few times. V is TRBV5-1 and J is TRBJ2-3; D remains ambiguous. The V gene's germline CDR1 is SGHRS and CDR2 YFSETQ. The CDR3 is 13 residues long. V was pared by 2 bases and J by 4 bases, with 8 bases between. The CDR3 sequence is CASSFQMPDTQYF. The CDR3 DNA follows: TGCGCCAGCAGCTTTCAGATGCCAGATACGCAGTATTTT.

This clonotype was detected only a few times. The chain employs TRBV20-1 and TRBJ1-5, with TRBD1 matching 7 bases. Germline trimming cut 6 bases from V and 2 bases from J; bases unmatched to any gene: 7. The CDR3 loop spans 14 amino acids. Germline V CDR1 and CDR2: DFQATT, SNEGSKA (reference sequence). CDR3 nucleotide sequence: TGCAGTGCCCGGACAGGCCTTGGCAATCAGCCCCAGCATTTT. It is translated as CSARTGLGNQPQHF.

This rearrangement joins TRBV12-3 or TRBV12-4 to TRBJ1-2, with no clear D. V lost 3 bases and J lost 5, with 13 bases in between. The CDR3 sequence is 14 residues long. The chain's CDR3 is CASSFEGGGYGYTF. The CDR3, as DNA: TGTGCCAGCAGTTTTGAGGGCGGCGGGTATGGCTACACCTTC.

The chain combines TRBV12-3 or TRBV12-4 with TRBJ2-1, with 9 bases matching TRBD1. V lost 5 bases to trimming and J lost 7 bases; unmatched junction nucleotides: 6. The CDR3 spans 14 residues. The CDR3 bases are TGTGCCAGCAGTCGGGACAGGGTTAGGAATGAGCAGTTCTTC. It is translated as CASSRDRVRNEQFF.